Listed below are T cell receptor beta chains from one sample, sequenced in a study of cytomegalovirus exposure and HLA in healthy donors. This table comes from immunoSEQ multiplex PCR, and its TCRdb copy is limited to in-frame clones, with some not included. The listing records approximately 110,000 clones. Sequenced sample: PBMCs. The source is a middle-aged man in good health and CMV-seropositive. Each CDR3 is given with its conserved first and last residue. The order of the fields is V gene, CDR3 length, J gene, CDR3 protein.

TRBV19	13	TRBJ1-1	CASSIKGDTEAFF
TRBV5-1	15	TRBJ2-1	CASSTGTSFYNEQFF
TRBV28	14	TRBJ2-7	CASSFLGRRNEQYF
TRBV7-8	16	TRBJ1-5	CASMTWGGTENQPQHF
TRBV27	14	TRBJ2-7	CASSLSRGRYEQYF
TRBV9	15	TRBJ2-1	CASSVGGLASREQFF
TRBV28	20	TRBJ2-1	CASSFRDYKATVSSYNEQFF
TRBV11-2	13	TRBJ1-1	CASSLGGHSEAFF
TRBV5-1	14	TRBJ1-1	CASSLPRTGTEAFF
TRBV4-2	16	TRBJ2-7	CASSQRFQREGYEQYF
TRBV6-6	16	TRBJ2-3	CASSLRDTERTDTQYF
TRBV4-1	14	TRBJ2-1	CASSLANPKGEQFF
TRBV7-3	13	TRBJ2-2	CASSLRPLGELFF
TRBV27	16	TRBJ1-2	CASSSLGQKTNYGYTF
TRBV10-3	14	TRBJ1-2	CAITGTATLYGYTF
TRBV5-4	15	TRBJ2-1	CASSLEGLAGLEQFF
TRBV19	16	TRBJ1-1	CASSIDLGRKNTEAFF
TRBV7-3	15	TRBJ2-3	CASSLRLARTDTQYF
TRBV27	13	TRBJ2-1	CASSLQYQRERFF
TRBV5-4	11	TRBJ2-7	CASSSGYEQYF
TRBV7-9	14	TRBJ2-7	CASSPDGNSYEQYF
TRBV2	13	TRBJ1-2	CASSEDYNYGYTF
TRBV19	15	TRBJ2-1	CASSRVAVSYNEQFF
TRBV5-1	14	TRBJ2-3	CASSFLAATDTQYF
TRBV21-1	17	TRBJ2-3	CASSGALAGGHPDTQYF
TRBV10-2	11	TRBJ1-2	CASSELDMKTF
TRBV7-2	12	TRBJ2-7	CASKLDGDEQYF
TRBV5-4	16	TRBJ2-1	CASSVRLAGGLDEQFF
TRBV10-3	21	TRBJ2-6	CAISELPDRAPLGSGANVLTF
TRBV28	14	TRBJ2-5	CASSQSSGIETQYF
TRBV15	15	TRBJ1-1	CATSSPGGRNTEAFF
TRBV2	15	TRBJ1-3	CASNENQYSGNTIYF
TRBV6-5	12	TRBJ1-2	CASKGASRGYTF
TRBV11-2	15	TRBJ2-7	CASKLTGFPSDEQYF
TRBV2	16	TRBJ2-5	CASSYMPRGFQETQYF
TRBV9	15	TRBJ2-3	CASSVAGAGTDTQYF
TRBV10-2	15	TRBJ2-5	CASSEGGFRRETQYF
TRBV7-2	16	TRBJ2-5	CASSQRWGEPLETQYF